These 15 T cell receptor beta chains were all obtained from the same sample, sequenced in a study of radiation and T cells in renal cell carcinoma. Here immunoSEQ multiplex PCR was the method, and the copy in TCRdb shows in-frame clones only, minus some. The profile shows almost 20,000 clones, less than 65% of them singletons. The treatment is: 15 Gy SBRT to primary tumor, nephrectomy 4 weeks later. The sample here was tumor tissue, taken from a patient whose treatment included radiotherapy and nephrectomy. Receptors originate from a woman in her 70s with renal cell carcinoma.

The chain carries TRBV2 and TRBJ1-2, with TRBD1 matching over 8 bases. The length of the CDR3 is 13 residues. With 3 bases clipped from V and 7 bases from J, the junction kept 4 bases outside the gene matches. Germline CDR1 SNHLY, CDR2 FYNNEI. CDR3 sequence (DNA): TGTGCCAGCAGTGAGACAGGGGATGGTGGCTACACCTTC. Its translation is CASSETGDGGYTF.

This clone has a handful of counts. This rearrangement joins TRBV7-5 to TRBJ2-7; TRBD1 is the table's D call and was not checked against the DNA. TRBV7-5 is labeled a pseudogene. This CDR3 comprises 15 residues. The CDR3 loop is CARSLGQGGRYEQYF. The CDR3 nucleotides are TGTGCCAGAAGCTTGGGTCAGGGGGGAAGGTACGAGCAGTACTTC.

The J gene is TRBJ2-3, the V gene TRBV2; D call uncertain. The ends were cut back, 3 bases at V and 2 bases at J, with 9 bases in the middle. Germline V gives CDR1 SNHLY, CDR2 FYNNEI. This CDR3 has 14 residues. The CDR3 DNA is TGTGCCAGCAGTGAGCGGCTGCTCACAGATACGCAGTATTTT. Amino acids: CASSERLLTDTQYF. The full variable domain, with the rest looked up from reference TRBV2 and TRBJ2-3, is EPEVTQTPSHQVTQMGQEVILRCVPISNHLYFYWYRQILGQKVEFLVSFYNNEISEKSEIFDDQFSVERPDGSNFTLKIRSTKLEDSAMYFCASSERLLTDTQYFGPGTRLTVL.

This chain uses TRBV9 with TRBJ2-2; D gene uncertain. Germline assignment: CDR1 SGDLS and CDR2 YYNGEE. The ends were cut back, 0 bases at V and 5 bases at J, with 5 bases in the middle. CDR3 length: 13 residues. For the CDR3, the DNA is TGTGCCAGCAGCGTAGCGTGGACCGGGGAGCTGTTTTTT. Translating it yields CASSVAWTGELFF.

This chain uses TRBV7-2 with TRBJ1-1; tentatively, D is TRBD1 (5 bases). This CDR3 contains 14 residues. Germline values: CDR1 SGHTA, CDR2 FQGNSA. The V end was cut by 5 bases, the J end by 4 bases, with 14 bases between. The CDR3 loop is CASSPPGGFTEAFF. The CDR3 DNA reads as TGTGCCAGCAGCCCCCCGGGGGGGTTCACTGAAGCTTTCTTT.

This chain links TRBV4-2 with TRBJ2-1; the match to TRBD2 covers 11 bases. The length of the CDR3 is 17 residues. The ends lost 0 bases at V and 3 bases at J; junction bases unmatched: 4. The germline CDR1 and CDR2 sequences are LGHNA and YNFKEQ. In DNA form, the CDR3 reads TGTGCCAGCAGCCAAGATGCGGGACTAGCGGACTACAATGAGCAGTTCTTC. As protein: CASSQDAGLADYNEQFF.

This chain links TRBV5-1 with TRBJ1-2, with D perhaps matching TRBD1 (5 bases). V lost 5 bases and J 6 bases, leaving 8 bases between the germline ends. There are 11 residues in the CDR3. Per the germline V gene, CDR1 is SGHRS and CDR2 is YFSETQ. The CDR3 nucleotides read TGCGCCAGCAGGCTCAGGGATGGCTACACCTTC. Amino acids: CASRLRDGYTF. Based on the CDR3 plus reference TRBV5-1 and TRBJ1-2, the full variable domain is KAGVTQTPRYLIKTRGQQVTLSCSPISGHRSVSWYQQTPGQGLQFLFEYFSETQRNKGNFPGRFSGRQFSNSRSEMNVSTLELGDSALYLCASRLRDGYTFGSGTRLTVV.

This clone was detected only a few times. The rearrangement uses TRBV28 and TRBJ1-5, with D possibly TRBD1 on 6 matching bases. V lost 7 bases and J 2 bases, leaving 6 bases between the germline ends. This CDR3 spans 12 amino acids. Germline assignment: CDR1 MDHEN and CDR2 SYDVKM. CDR3 protein: CASKGGNQPQHF. CDR3 coding DNA: TGTGCCAGCAAGGGGGGCAATCAGCCCCAGCATTTT.

The chain uses TRBV2 and TRBJ1-1; D remains unclear. The CDR3 contains 15 residues. Deletions cut 4 bases from V and 0 bases from J, with 12 bases between. Germline loops: CDR1 SNHLY, CDR2 FYNNEI. The CDR3 protein is CASSGNRGMNTEAFF. DNA for the CDR3: TGTGCCAGCAGTGGAAATCGGGGAATGAACACTGAAGCTTTCTTT.

The rearrangement uses TRBV7-3 and TRBJ2-1, with D possibly being TRBD2 (6 bases). This CDR3 is built from 15 residues. The germline V gene has CDR1 SGHTA and CDR2 FQGTGA. The germline V and J ends were trimmed by 2 bases and 2 bases, with 10 bases remaining between them. The CDR3: CASSLLRGAYNEQFF. In nucleotides, the CDR3 is TGTGCCAGCAGCTTACTGCGGGGCGCCTACAATGAGCAGTTCTTC.

The chain carries TRBV12-5 and TRBJ1-6; unclear D gene. Germline CDR1 and CDR2: LGHNT and FRNRAP. The CDR3 sequence is 13 residues long. V dropped 7 bases and J dropped 6 bases, with 10 bases sitting between them. The CDR3 here is CASEPPRNSPLHF. As DNA, the CDR3 is TGTGCTAGTGAACCCCCCCGTAATTCACCCCTCCACTTT.

This clone was recorded once. The chain is built from TRBV11-2 and TRBJ2-3; no firm D call. Germline assignment: CDR1 SGHAT and CDR2 FQNNGV. Trimming removed 0 bases from V and 12 bases from J, with 10 bases in between. The CDR3 consists of 12 residues. In nucleotides, the CDR3 is TGTGCCAGCAGCTTAGATGTCGCTAACCAGTATTTT. Translating gives CASSLDVANQYF.

The rearrangement joins TRBV10-3 to TRBJ2-1; 12 bases fit TRBD2. The CDR3 is 16 residues long. Germline CDR1 ENHRY, CDR2 SYGVKD. Trimming cost V 3 bases and J 8 bases; bases outside gene matches: 8. CDR3 residues: CAISDPSGGDADEQFF. CDR3 nucleotides: TGTGCCATCAGTGATCCTAGCGGGGGGGACGCGGATGAGCAGTTCTTC.

The chain employs TRBV7-9 and TRBJ2-3; D remains unclear. V was shortened by 5 bases and J by 0 bases, with 12 bases between the two germline ends. Germline V gene data show CDR1 as SEHNR and CDR2 as FQNEAQ (reference sequence). The CDR3 is made up of 15 amino acids. The CDR3: CASSVALRSTDTQYF. DNA of the CDR3: TGTGCCAGCAGCGTCGCCTTGAGAAGCACAGATACGCAGTATTTT.

This clone was seen only a few times. This chain joins TRBV5-4 and TRBJ2-7; D tentatively fits TRBD1 or TRBD2 (5 bases each). The CDR3 contains 15 residues. V dropped 1 base and J dropped 7 bases, with 18 bases sitting between them. CDR1 is SGHNT, CDR2 YYREEE, per germline (reference sequence). CDR3 nucleotide sequence: TGTGCCAGCAGCTTGATTCGACCGGGACGGTGGGAGCAGTACTTC. It yields the protein CASSLIRPGRWEQYF.